One T cell receptor (beta chain) is described in this entry. Its recognized antigen is unknown. No much larger clonotype is one base removed from it; base qualities were not supplied. These data come from a study of blood T cell repertoires in COVID-19 (dated by TCRdb to 2020 to 2022). Study-wide context: Samples from collaborators originated in the United States, Italy and Spain and spanned both the acute and convalescent phases of COVID-19. The prospective study material was composed of cDNA or gDNA derived from T cells, B-cell-depleted T cells, or PBMCs. The dataset comprised deeply sampled blood TCRbeta repertoires from subjects exposed to, actively infected with, or recovered from COVID-19. The repertoires were released in a freely available public database intended as a resource for research on the immune response to SARS-CoV-2. The samples were drawn from two sources: the first 160 participants of the ongoing ImmuneRACE study, and fewer than 1,500 subjects contributed by 6 global collaborators. Sample metadata almost always included a de-identified subject ID, COVID-19 status, age in years and sex. HLA class I and class II types, where available, came from metadata supplied by the sample provider rather than from assay-based typing.

Trimming accounts for 2 bases at V and 3 bases at J, while the number of junction bases matched to no gene is 6. CDR3 length: 15 amino acids, cysteine to phenylalanine. The entry retains the CDR3 DNA only, 45 bases that are in frame from base 1. Per the germline V gene, MNHEY is the CDR1 and SVGEGT is the CDR2. Study-wide findings and limitations: The quantity of clinical and demographic metadata differed by source and by participant and was supplied without curation.

TCRbeta CDR3 regions were amplified from genomic DNA by means of the immunoSEQ Assay, a bias-controlled multiplex PCR. Under the source paper's analysis protocol: Within the assay, amplification of reference gene primers was used to estimate how many nucleated cells each sample contained. Sequence reads were collapsed and filtered to measure the absolute abundance of every unique TCRbeta CDR3 rearrangement. For each sample, productive Simpson clonality was calculated by taking the square root of Simpson's diversity index across productive rearrangements. TCRdb retrieved this table from immuneACCESS and kept in-frame rearrangements only. Not all clones are present; in checked studies, unresolved V genes account for under half, and no reason is known for the remainder. The V and J calls and the clone size are those of that table, but D and trimming were determined from the DNA. The table for this sample lists approximately 100,000 clones; 75% to 90% of them were counted only once. About 1.8% of the sample is in the top ten clones.

Whole blood was collected in K2EDTA tubes by collaborating institutions according to the institutions' own protocols. Collaborator samples were shipped for TCRbeta analysis as frozen whole blood, isolated PBMCs, or DNA extracted from either sample type. The rearrangement joined TRBV6-2 or TRBV6-3 to TRBJ2-7; 8 nucleotides in the junction match TRBD1. The material sequenced was peripheral blood. The receptor was isolated from an older woman with active or convalescent COVID-19. This receptor has the CDR3 CASSYPDRAIYEQYF. In nucleotide form, the sequence is TGTGCCAGCAGTTACCCGGACAGGGCCATCTACGAGCAGTACTTC.